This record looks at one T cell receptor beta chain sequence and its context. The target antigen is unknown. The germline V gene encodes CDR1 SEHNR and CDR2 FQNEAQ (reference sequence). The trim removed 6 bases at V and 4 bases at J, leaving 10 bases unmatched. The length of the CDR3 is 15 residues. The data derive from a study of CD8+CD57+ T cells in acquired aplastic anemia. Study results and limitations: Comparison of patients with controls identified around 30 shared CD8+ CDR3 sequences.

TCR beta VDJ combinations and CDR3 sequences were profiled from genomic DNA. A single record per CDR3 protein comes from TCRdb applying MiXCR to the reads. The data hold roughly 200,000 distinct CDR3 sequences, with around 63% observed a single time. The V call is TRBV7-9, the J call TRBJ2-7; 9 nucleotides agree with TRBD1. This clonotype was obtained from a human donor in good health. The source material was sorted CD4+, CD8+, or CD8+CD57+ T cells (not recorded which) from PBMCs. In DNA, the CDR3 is TGTGCCAGCAGACAAAGCGGGACAGGGTTGTACGAGCAGTACTTC. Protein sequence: CASRQSGTGLYEQYF.